The 17 T cell receptor beta chains listed next were all sequenced from one sample in a study of T cells in Graves' hyperthyroidism and ophthalmopathy. RNA transcripts yielded amplified TCR beta CDR3 regions. An initial round of RT-PCR targeting the TCR CDR3 relied on the HTBI primer set. In TCRdb, the multiplex PCR reads were re-called with MiXCR into one record per CDR3 protein. In the table there are 700,000 or so distinct CDR3 sequences, less than 20% of which are singletons. The sequenced sample consisted of blood. These TCRs come from a young man with Graves' hyperthyroidism.

This clonotype has only a few counts. The CDR3 DNA reads TGTGCCAGCAGTTACAGCGGGAGTATCGATGAGCAGTTCTTC. Amino acid sequence: CASSYSGSIDEQFF. The J gene is TRBJ2-1, the V gene TRBV6-2 or TRBV6-3, with 8 nucleotides matching TRBD2. The CDR3 has 14 amino acids. Germline CDR1 reads MNHEY; CDR2 reads SVGEGT. V trimming: 2 bases; J trimming: 8 bases; junction bases outside the gene matches: 5.

The sample holds many counts of this clonotype. The chain is built from TRBV7-9 and TRBJ2-5; 7 bases are shared with TRBD2. Germline CDR1 reads SEHNR; CDR2 reads FQNEAQ (reference sequence). V dropped 3 bases and J dropped 3; count of bases not matched to a gene: 4. The CDR3 is 14 amino acids. DNA of the CDR3: TGTGCCAGCAGCTTTAGCCTAGCGGAAGAGACCCAGTACTTC. It translates to CASSFSLAEETQYF.

The chain joins TRBV27 to TRBJ2-2; 8 positions match TRBD2. Unmatched junction bases numbered 4, after V lost 5 bases and J lost 5 bases. The CDR3 covers 14 residues. Germline CDR1 is MNHEY and CDR2 is SMNVEV (reference sequence). The CDR3 region is CASSPGLVTGELFF. Here the CDR3 DNA reads TGTGCCAGCAGTCCGGGACTAGTTACCGGGGAGCTGTTTTTT.

The rearrangement links TRBV30 to TRBJ2-1; D may be TRBD1 (6 bases). CDR1 GTSNPN and CDR2 SVGIG come from the germline V gene (reference sequence). V lost 5 bases and J 8 bases, leaving 13 bases between the germline ends. The CDR3 covers 12 residues. CDR3 nucleotides: TGTGCCTGGGACAGGCCCAAGGATGAGCAGTTCTTC. Protein product: CAWDRPKDEQFF.

This clonotype appeared a few times. V usage is TRBV29-1 and J usage is TRBJ1-5, with TRBD1 as a possible D gene (5 bases). The V end lost 2 bases, the J end lost 12 bases, and 14 bases lay between the germline ends. The CDR3 has 12 amino acids. The germline V gene encodes CDR1 SQVTM and CDR2 ANQGSEA. The CDR3 is CSVERGPGVQHF. CDR3 nucleotide sequence: TGCAGCGTTGAAAGGGGTCCGGGAGTCCAGCATTTT.

Many counts were recorded for this clonotype. V is TRBV7-9 and J is TRBJ2-1; D possibly corresponds to TRBD1 (6 bases). Germline V lookup: CDR1 SEHNR, CDR2 FQNEAQ (reference sequence). V lost 3 bases and J lost 3, with 12 bases in between. This CDR3 is 15 amino acids long. DNA of the CDR3: TGTGCCAGCAGCTTTAGGCAGGGGAGCTACAATGAGCAGTTCTTC. It specifies CASSFRQGSYNEQFF.

V and J are TRBV5-1 and TRBJ1-6; 10 bases agree with TRBD1. Germline-derived CDR1 and CDR2 are SGHRS and YFSETQ. With V trimmed by 3 bases and J by 8 bases, 5 bases remained unmatched. This CDR3 has 15 residues. The CDR3 is CASSSSTGGDSPLHF. The CDR3 coding sequence is TGCGCCAGCAGCTCTTCGACAGGGGGCGATTCACCCCTCCACTTT.

The table lists this clonotype with many counts. The V gene is TRBV2, the J gene TRBJ1-4; D not resolved. This CDR3 region has 13 residues. The ends were cut back, 2 bases at V and 6 bases at J, with 7 bases in the middle. The germline V gene encodes CDR1 SNHLY and CDR2 FYNNEI. The CDR3 sequence: CASSESGDEKLFF. CDR3 coding DNA: TGTGCCAGCAGTGAATCAGGAGATGAAAAACTGTTTTTT. The whole variable domain, filled in from reference TRBV2 and TRBJ1-4, reads EPEVTQTPSHQVTQMGQEVILRCVPISNHLYFYWYRQILGQKVEFLVSFYNNEISEKSEIFDDQFSVERPDGSNFTLKIRSTKLEDSAMYFCASSESGDEKLFFGSGTQLSVL.

This chain uses TRBV28 with TRBJ2-7; 16 bases align to TRBD2. The CDR3 sequence is 17 residues long. The V segment lost 3 bases and the J segment 4 bases; nucleotides outside the gene matches: 6. Germline CDR1 MDHEN, CDR2 SYDVKM. The CDR3 reads CASSLPGTSGRAYEQYF. The DNA of the CDR3 is TGTGCCAGCAGTTTGCCGGGGACTAGCGGGAGGGCGTACGAGCAGTACTTC.

DNA of the CDR3: TGTGCCAGCAGTTACTCCTTAATTCGGACGGGTGGCTACGAGCAGTACTTC. It specifies CASSYSLIRTGGYEQYF. V usage is TRBV6-5 and J usage is TRBJ2-7; D remains ambiguous. V was clipped by 0 bases and J by 3 bases, with 18 bases between them. CDR1 and CDR2 (germline): MNHEY, SVGAGI. This CDR3 spans 17 amino acids.

This clonotype was detected ten times or more. This sequence joins TRBV12-3 or TRBV12-4 and TRBJ2-7, with TRBD2 identical over 7 bases. After removal of 2 bases from V and 2 bases from J, the junction contained 15 bases not matched to a gene. The CDR3 contains 18 residues. The CDR3 DNA is TGTGCCAGCAGTTTATGGGTGGGTGGACTAGTTGGCGCCTACGAGCAGTACTTC. Its protein product is CASSLWVGGLVGAYEQYF.

The V and J genes are TRBV19 and TRBJ1-2; no clear D gene. V was cut by 3 bases and J by 4 bases, with 9 bases left in between. The germline gives CDR1 LNHDA, CDR2 SQIVND (reference sequence). The CDR3 consists of 13 residues. CDR3 sequence: CASSILAAYGYTF. CDR3 sequence (DNA): TGTGCCAGTAGTATTTTGGCAGCCTATGGCTACACCTTC. The full variable domain, completed using reference TRBV19 and TRBJ1-2, is DGGITQSPKYLFRKEGQNVTLSCEQNLNHDAMYWYRQDPGQGLRLIYYSQIVNDFQKGDIAEGYSVSREKKESFPLTVTSAQKNPTAFYLCASSILAAYGYTFGSGTRLTVV.

This clonotype was counted ten times or more. The chain has TRBV2 and TRBJ2-2, with TRBD1 matching 12 bases. The CDR3 extends over 16 amino acids. J gave up 6 bases and V 10 bases, and 12 bases lay outside the gene matches. Germline CDR1 is SNHLY and CDR2 is FYNNEI. The DNA for the CDR3 is TGTGCCACCCCAGTAGGGACAGGGGGCTTCGCCGGGGAGCTGTTTTTT. Its translation is CATPVGTGGFAGELFF.

In this sample, this clonotype turned up many times. The V call is TRBV7-8, the J call TRBJ2-1, with TRBD2 identical over 7 bases. The V segment lost 4 bases and the J segment 7 bases; nucleotides outside the gene matches: 10. The CDR3 consists of 15 residues. Germline CDR1 is SGHVS and CDR2 is FQNEAQ. This CDR3 is CASSSPGRGANEQFF. CDR3 DNA sequence: TGTGCCAGCAGCTCCCCGGGGAGGGGCGCTAATGAGCAGTTCTTC.

The CDR3 loop is CSARDFGLKGYTF. CDR3 nucleotide sequence: TGCAGTGCTAGAGATTTCGGACTGAAGGGCTACACCTTC. This chain joins TRBV20-1 and TRBJ1-2; D is unresolved. CDR1 and CDR2 (germline): DFQATT, SNEGSKA (reference sequence). CDR3 length equals 13 residues. Trimming removed 0 bases from V and 8 bases from J, with 13 bases in between.

This clonotype was observed at least ten times. The chain combines TRBV3-1 with TRBJ2-5; D is undetermined. With 8 bases removed from V and 6 bases from J, the gap between germline ends came to 10 bases. Germline loops: CDR1 LGHDT, CDR2 YNNKEL (reference sequence). The CDR3 totals 11 residues. CDR3 sequence: CASSSTQTQYF. CDR3 nucleotides: TGTGCCAGCTCCTCAACCCAGACCCAGTACTTC.

This clonotype came up a few times. The chain is built from TRBV7-9 and TRBJ2-6; D is possibly TRBD1 or TRBD2 (5 bases each). Deletions cut 3 bases from V and 0 bases from J, with 18 bases between. CDR1 and CDR2 from the germline V gene are SEHNR and FQNEAQ (reference sequence). CDR3 size: 19 residues. CDR3 region: CASSFAPGRWISGANVLTF. The CDR3 bases are TGTGCCAGCAGCTTCGCGCCGGGACGGTGGATCTCTGGGGCCAACGTCCTGACTTTC.